Listed here are 32 T cell receptor beta chains from one sample, sequenced in a study of T cell repertoires in cytomegalovirus infection (dated by TCRdb to between 2018 and 2021). Sequenced using an Illumina HiSeq 1500. TCRdb redid the processing of the public reads, applying fastp at Q25 and MiXCR, and retained in-frame beta chains. Each CDR3 protein gets just one entry, which takes the most common genes and DNA from the rows behind it. The sample has 750,000 to 900,000 distinct CDR3 sequences on record, roughly 29% of them singletons. The biggest ten clones account for roughly 14% of the sample. In the paper's terms, the treatment or condition label means: in vitro stimulation with specific CMV peptide epitopes to enrich CMV-specific T cells. Their specific antigens are unknown. The material sequenced was cultured CD8+ T cells from PBMCs, taken from culture after CMV antigen stimulation. The receptors were sampled from a human donor in good health (CMV status not recorded). Some clones in this sample may be carry-over from other donors' samples.

This clonotype showed up just a few times. The gene calls are TRBV7-2 and TRBJ1-2; TRBD1 might be the D (5 bases). This CDR3 is built from 13 residues. With 3 bases removed from V and 7 bases from J, the gap between germline ends came to 12 bases. Germline CDR1 is SGHTA and CDR2 is FQGNSA. CDR3 coding DNA: TGTGCCAGCAGCTTGGGGGAGATGCTTGGCTACACCTTC. Its translation: CASSLGEMLGYTF.

The table lists this clonotype with a count of one. The V gene is TRBV6-1, the J gene TRBJ2-7; TRBD1 aligns across 8 bases. The CDR3 loop spans 15 amino acids. Losses at the gene ends were 5 bases for V and 6 bases for J; bases not matched to a gene: 12. Germline CDR1 MNHNS, CDR2 SASEGT. The CDR3 coding sequence is TGTGCCAGCAGTTTCGGACAGGGTGGGTCAGGCGAGCAGTACGTC. Translated, it gives CASSFGQGGSGEQYV.

The table lists this clonotype with a few counts. V usage is TRBV10-3 and J usage is TRBJ2-7, with D possibly TRBD1 on 6 matching bases. V was clipped by 6 bases and J by 2 bases, with 11 bases between them. Germline V gene sequence: CDR1 ENHRY, CDR2 SYGVKD. CDR3 length: 13 residues. The CDR3, as DNA: TGTGCCATCAGCCCGGGACATACCTACGAGCAGTACGTC. It yields the protein CAISPGHTYEQYV.

This clonotype has at least ten counts. The chain combines TRBV7-9 with TRBJ1-1; 10 nucleotides match TRBD1. The ends lost 2 bases at V and 3 bases at J; junction bases unmatched: 9. The CDR3 has 17 residues. The V gene's germline CDR1 is SEHNR and CDR2 FQNEAQ (reference sequence). CDR3 protein: CASSLPGQGLLDTEAFF. In DNA form, the CDR3 reads TGTGCCAGCAGCTTACCGGGACAGGGGTTGCTGGACACTGAAGCTTTCTTT. The full variable domain, rest sourced from reference TRBV7-9 and TRBJ1-1, is DTGVSQNPRHKITKRGQNVTFRCDPISEHNRLYWYRQTLGQGPEFLTYFQNEAQLEKSRLLSDRFSAERPKGSFSTLEIQRTEQGDSAMYLCASSLPGQGLLDTEAFFGQGTRLTVV.

The chain has TRBV7-6 and TRBJ2-5, with 15 bases fitting TRBD2. Trimming at V came to 8 bases and at J to 2 bases, leaving 6 bases not matched to a gene. Germline CDR1 is SGHVS and CDR2 is FNYEAQ. The CDR3 is made up of 16 amino acids. CDR3: CASRTSGGAWQETQYF. CDR3 DNA sequence: TGTGCCAGCCGGACTAGCGGGGGGGCCTGGCAAGAGACCCAGTACTTC.

This chain links TRBV10-3 with TRBJ2-7, with D uncertain. The CDR3 runs to 13 residues. Germline V gene lookup returns CDR1 ENHRY and CDR2 SYGVKD. The V gene lost 8 bases and the J gene lost 1 base, with 12 bases spanning the gap. The CDR3 sequence: CAIGGAESYEQYF. CDR3 DNA sequence: TGTGCCATCGGTGGCGCGGAGTCCTACGAGCAGTACTTC.

This clonotype came up many times. The CDR3 DNA reads TGTGCCAGCAGCTTGACGTTGGAAGGTGAAAAACTGTTTTTT. Translating gives CASSLTLEGEKLFF. The chain joins TRBV7-9 to TRBJ1-4, with D uncertain. CDR1 is SEHNR, CDR2 FQNEAQ, per germline (reference sequence). The CDR3 extends over 14 amino acids. V was cut by 3 bases and J by 7 bases, with 12 bases left in between.

The table lists this clonotype with a few counts. The chain recombines TRBV28 with TRBJ2-1; D is ambiguous. Germline values: CDR1 MDHEN, CDR2 SYDVKM. CDR3 length: 12 amino acids. V gave up 5 bases and J gave up 8 bases, with 10 bases separating them. The CDR3 region is CASSASGYEQFF. Written as DNA, the CDR3 is TGTGCCAGCAGTGCTTCCGGGTATGAGCAGTTCTTC.

The chain couples TRBV27 to TRBJ1-1, with 7 nucleotides matching TRBD1. Trimming at V came to 5 bases and at J to 0 bases, leaving 9 bases not matched to a gene. This CDR3 has 16 amino acids. Germline CDR1 is MNHEY and CDR2 is SMNVEV (reference sequence). As DNA, the CDR3 is TGTGCCAGCAGTAGTCCGGGACAGCGTATGAACACTGAAGCTTTCTTT. This encodes CASSSPGQRMNTEAFF.

This chain uses TRBV20-1 with TRBJ2-7; tentatively, D is TRBD2 (5 bases). Trimming took off 5 bases at V and 0 bases at J, with 11 bases between the two ends. Germline values: CDR1 DFQATT, CDR2 SNEGSKA (reference sequence). The CDR3 spans 13 residues. CDR3 sequence reads: CSAVGRDSYEQYV. The CDR3 DNA is TGCAGTGCTGTTGGACGGGACTCCTACGAGCAGTACGTC.

This clonotype was detected a few times. The gene calls are TRBV6-1 and TRBJ2-7, with D tentatively TRBD1 (5 bases). Germline CDR1 and CDR2: MNHNS and SASEGT. Trimming left V 3 bases short and J 3 bases short, with 9 bases between. This CDR3 has 13 amino acids. CDR3 nucleotide sequence: TGTGCCAGCAGTGACCCAGGGTTCTACGAGCAGTACGTC. Translated: CASSDPGFYEQYV.

The V and J genes are TRBV5-1 and TRBJ1-5; D perhaps matches TRBD1 (5 bases). Germline V CDR1 and CDR2: SGHRS, YFSETQ. Deletions cut 3 bases from V and 7 bases from J, with 17 bases between. The CDR3 covers 15 residues. The CDR3 is CASSWGGEAGQPQHF. CDR3 bases: TGCGCCAGCAGCTGGGGGGGGGAGGCCGGACAGCCCCAGCATTTT.

This clonotype turned up a few times. Here the CDR3 reads CASRPWEIGPEAFF. Here the CDR3 DNA reads TGTGCCAGCAGGCCCTGGGAGATAGGGCCTGAAGCTTTCTTT. The chain uses TRBV6-1 and TRBJ1-1; D call uncertain. Between the trimmed V and J ends, which lost 6 bases and 6 bases, there was a span of 17 bases. CDR1 is MNHNS, CDR2 SASEGT, per germline. The CDR3 covers 14 residues.

The V call is TRBV6-5, the J call TRBJ1-4, with 7 nucleotides matching TRBD1. Germline CDR1 is MNHEY and CDR2 is SVGAGI. Trimming at V came to 0 bases and at J to 3 bases, leaving 7 bases not matched to a gene. CDR3 length: 17 amino acids. This CDR3 reads CASSYSGTARSNEKLFF. As DNA, the CDR3 is TGTGCCAGCAGTTACTCCGGGACAGCTCGCTCTAATGAAAAACTGTTTTTT.

The chain carries TRBV7-9 and TRBJ2-1, with D unclear. CDR3 size: 16 residues. The germline CDR1 and CDR2 sequences are SEHNR and FQNEAQ (reference sequence). V lost 1 base, J lost 9 bases, and 19 bases lay in between. In nucleotides, the CDR3 is TGTGCCAGCAGCTTAGTGCGGATTACAATTTATACTGAGCAGTTCTTC. As protein: CASSLVRITIYTEQFF.

This clonotype was observed a few times. The chain uses TRBV28 and TRBJ1-6; 12 nucleotides match TRBD1. V shed 5 bases, J shed 18 bases, and the junction held 8 bases outside the gene matches. CDR1 MDHEN and CDR2 SYDVKM come from the germline V gene. The CDR3 is made up of 13 amino acids. The CDR3 sequence: CASSRDRGPRHHF. CDR3 nucleotides: TGTGCCAGCAGTCGGGACAGGGGGCCTCGACACCACTTT.

This clonotype was detected only a few times. This chain joins TRBV24-1 and TRBJ2-5, with a tentative D call TRBD1 (6 bases). Germline CDR1 KGHDR, CDR2 SFDVKD. The CDR3 loop spans 14 amino acids. Trimming cost V 3 bases and J 3 bases, with 10 bases left between them. In nucleotides, the CDR3 is TGTGCCACCAGTGATCCGGACAGAGAAGAGACCCAGTACTTC. Its protein product is CATSDPDREETQYF.

The J gene is TRBJ1-1, the V gene TRBV7-6; D is undetermined. V lost 1 base, J lost 7 bases, and 10 bases lay in between. Germline CDR1 and CDR2: SGHVS and FNYEAQ. There are 13 residues in the CDR3. The CDR3 nucleotides read TGTGCCAGCAGCTTAGTTGGGCAGATTGAAGCTTTCTTT. Protein sequence: CASSLVGQIEAFF.

This chain joins TRBV7-9 and TRBJ2-7; D is undetermined. This CDR3 region has 14 residues. Germline CDR1 SEHNR, CDR2 FQNEAQ (reference sequence). With 3 bases removed from V and 2 bases from J, the gap between germline ends came to 11 bases. CDR3: CASSFPGNPYEQYF. The CDR3, as DNA: TGTGCCAGCAGCTTCCCAGGCAATCCCTACGAGCAGTACTTC.

The chain combines TRBV15 with TRBJ1-2; maybe TRBD1 (5 bases). This CDR3 is built from 15 residues. The V gene lost 1 base and the J gene lost 8 bases, with 17 bases spanning the gap. CDR1 is LNHNV and CDR2 is YYDKDF in the germline V gene (reference sequence). As DNA, the CDR3 is TGTGCCACCAGCAGAGGACCCTATGAGGGGAGAGGCTACACCTTC. Translating gives CATSRGPYEGRGYTF.

J is TRBJ2-7 and V is TRBV7-6, with 8 bases that match TRBD1. V gave up 1 base and J gave up 6 bases; unmatched junction bases: 8. Germline CDR1 SGHVS, CDR2 FNYEAQ. CDR3 length: 15 amino acids. The chain's CDR3 is CASSLEWTGTGEQYF. The CDR3 coding sequence is TGTGCCAGCAGCTTAGAGTGGACAGGGACCGGCGAGCAGTACTTC.

The gene calls are TRBV7-6 and TRBJ2-1; 8 nucleotides match TRBD2. The CDR3 has 15 residues. With V trimmed by 5 bases and J by 6 bases, 9 bases remained unmatched. Germline V gene lookup returns CDR1 SGHVS and CDR2 FNYEAQ. DNA for the CDR3: TGTGCCAGCAGCAGCAGCGGGGGCAACCGCAATGAGCAGTTCTTC. This encodes CASSSSGGNRNEQFF.

The chain carries TRBV5-4 and TRBJ2-7; 11 bases match TRBD2. The germline gives CDR1 SGHNT, CDR2 YYREEE (reference sequence). V trimming: 0 bases; J trimming: 2 bases; junction bases outside the gene matches: 13. The CDR3 extends over 19 amino acids. This chain's CDR3 is CASSLAPGSGGEKPYEQYF. The CDR3 DNA reads as TGTGCCAGCAGCTTGGCCCCCGGTAGCGGGGGGGAGAAGCCCTACGAGCAGTACTTC.

This chain links TRBV12-3 or TRBV12-4 with TRBJ2-1, with D perhaps TRBD2 (5 bases). V dropped 6 bases and J dropped 10 bases, with 13 bases sitting between them. This CDR3 is built from 12 residues. In DNA, the CDR3 is TGTGCCAGCAGCCGGGGTCGTTACGAGCAGTTCTTC. It translates to CASSRGRYEQFF.

V gene TRBV7-4 combines with J gene TRBJ2-1; 10 bases line up with TRBD2. The CDR3 loop spans 18 amino acids. CDR1 and CDR2 from the germline V gene are SGHVT and SQSDAQ. V lost 8 bases to trimming and J lost 0 bases; unmatched junction nucleotides: 13. CDR3 bases: TGTGCCAGCCTAACGGGGGTAGCGGGGGGAAGCTCCTACAATGAGCAGTTCTTC. Its protein product is CASLTGVAGGSSYNEQFF.

This clonotype was seen a handful of times. V gene TRBV4-1 combines with J gene TRBJ1-4, with D possibly TRBD1 on 5 matching bases. The CDR3 has 14 amino acids. Germline V gives CDR1 MGHRA, CDR2 YSYEKL. V lost 1 base and J 6 bases, leaving 9 bases between the germline ends. CDR3: CASSQGDGDEKLFF. The CDR3 nucleotides are TGCGCCAGCAGCCAAGGGGACGGAGATGAAAAACTGTTTTTT.

The V gene is TRBV27, the J gene TRBJ1-6; 7 bases are shared with TRBD1. J was trimmed by 7 bases and V by 0 bases; bases with no gene match: 12. Germline V gene sequence: CDR1 MNHEY, CDR2 SMNVEV (reference sequence). This CDR3 spans 18 amino acids. The DNA for the CDR3 is TGTGCCAGCAGTTTATCGCCTCCGGGACAGTCAAGGAATTCACCCCTCCACTTT. It yields the protein CASSLSPPGQSRNSPLHF.

About this clonotype itself: A much larger clone sits a single nucleotide away, making a read error possible. The chain couples TRBV7-6 to TRBJ2-2; TRBD1 is a possible D gene (5 bases). Germline V gene sequence: CDR1 SGHVS, CDR2 FNYEAQ. This CDR3 spans 13 amino acids. CDR3: CASGFDSPGELFF. The CDR3 DNA follows: TGTGCCAGCGGCTTTGACAGCCCCGGGGAGCTGTTTTTT. The full variable domain, rest sourced from reference TRBV7-6 and TRBJ2-2, is GAGVSQSPRYKVTKRGQDVALRCDPISGHVSLYWYRQALGQGPEFLTYFNYEAQQDKSGLPNDRFSAERPEGSISTLTIQRTEQRDSAMYRCASGFDSPGELFFGEGSRLTVL.

This clonotype was picked up many times. This chain connects TRBV7-2 to TRBJ1-2; no clear D. The CDR3 runs 15 residues. Germline CDR1 is SGHTA and CDR2 is FQGNSA. V was trimmed by 0 bases and J by 6 bases, leaving 14 bases between them. CDR3 sequence: CASSLAPGLEDGYTF. The CDR3, as DNA: TGTGCCAGCAGCTTAGCGCCGGGCCTCGAGGATGGCTACACCTTC.

The V call is TRBV12-3 or TRBV12-4, the J call TRBJ2-7, with D perhaps being TRBD1 or TRBD2 (5 bases each). This CDR3 is built from 13 residues. The germline V and J ends were trimmed by 1 base and 3 bases, with 7 bases remaining between them. This CDR3 is CASSLDGGYEQYF. Written as DNA, the CDR3 is TGTGCCAGCAGTTTAGATGGGGGCTACGAGCAGTACTTC.

At least ten counts were recorded for this clonotype. J is TRBJ1-5 and V is TRBV7-9, with D perhaps matching TRBD1 (5 bases). Germline V lookup: CDR1 SEHNR, CDR2 FQNEAQ (reference sequence). This CDR3 region has 15 residues. The V end lost 9 bases, the J end lost 0 bases, and 15 bases lay between the germline ends. This CDR3 reads CASDSGEHSNQPQHF. The CDR3 DNA sequence: TGTGCCAGTGACAGCGGAGAACATAGCAATCAGCCCCAGCATTTT.

The gene calls are TRBV2 and TRBJ2-3, with 8 bases that match TRBD2. Germline V CDR1 and CDR2: SNHLY, FYNNEI. After removal of 1 base from V and 6 bases from J, the junction contained 6 bases not matched to a gene. The CDR3 is 15 amino acids. The CDR3 DNA reads TGTGCCAGCAGTGAAGAGGGACTAGTGGCGGATACGCAGTATTTT. Protein: CASSEEGLVADTQYF.